The 18 T cell receptor beta chains below come from one sample, sequenced in a study of T-cell reconstitution after alpha-beta-depleted transplantation in children. This sample's TCRbeta library carried unique molecular identifier barcodes. In TCRdb, the PCR reads were re-called with MiXCR into one record per CDR3 protein. The table shows around 600,000 distinct CDR3 sequences, with about 10% occurring only once. Here the sequenced sample was PBMCs from the stem cell graft donor, taken from the stem cell graft. Source of these receptors: a human donor who donated a stem cell graft to a child with acute myeloid leukemia.

This clonotype was found many times. This chain links TRBV2 with TRBJ2-7, with D possibly being TRBD2 (5 bases). The germline gives CDR1 SNHLY, CDR2 FYNNEI. The CDR3 runs 13 residues. The ends were cut back, 7 bases at V and 4 bases at J, with 14 bases in the middle. CDR3 bases: TGTGCCAGCATGTATACCACGGGATACGAGCAGTACTTC. This sequence encodes CASMYTTGYEQYF.

This clonotype has at least ten counts. The gene calls are TRBV7-8 and TRBJ2-1; 11 bases fit TRBD2. This CDR3 has 16 residues. After removal of 1 base from V and 8 bases from J, the junction contained 7 bases not matched to a gene. The germline gives CDR1 SGHVS, CDR2 FQNEAQ. In nucleotides, the CDR3 is TGTGCCAGCAGCTTAGGCCTAGCGGGAGGCATCTATGAGCAGTTCTTC. The encoded protein is CASSLGLAGGIYEQFF.

This clonotype was recorded a few times. The CDR3 loop reads CASSYSGREGDTQYF. CDR3 sequence (DNA): TGTGCCAGCTCCTATAGCGGGAGAGAGGGGGATACGCAGTATTTT. The rearrangement links TRBV6-4 to TRBJ2-3; 9 nucleotides agree with TRBD2. Germline trimming cut 8 bases from V and 6 bases from J; bases unmatched to any gene: 12. Germline values: CDR1 MRHNA, CDR2 SNTAGT. The CDR3 extends over 15 amino acids.

The chain carries TRBV6-1 and TRBJ2-7; TRBD2 agrees at 8 bases. The germline V gene has CDR1 MNHNS and CDR2 SASEGT. The CDR3 is made up of 15 amino acids. V was clipped by 6 bases and J by 0 bases; unmatched bases: 7. The DNA for the CDR3 is TGTGCCAGCAGAGCATACGGGAGGGCCTCCTACGAGCAGTACTTC. It yields the protein CASRAYGRASYEQYF.

The sample holds a few counts of this clonotype. The V call is TRBV12-3 or TRBV12-4, the J call TRBJ2-2; TRBD1 is a possible D gene (6 bases). CDR3 length equals 13 residues. Trimming pared 6 bases from V and 7 bases from J, leaving 12 bases between. The CDR3 protein is CASRTTGIGELFF. The CDR3 DNA reads as TGTGCCAGCAGGACAACAGGGATCGGGGAGCTGTTTTTT.

The chain links TRBV2 to TRBJ1-2; 10 nucleotides line up with TRBD1. The J segment lost 6 bases and the V segment lost 8 bases, leaving 6 bases of the junction unmatched. From germline, CDR1 is SNHLY and CDR2 FYNNEI. CDR3 length: 13 amino acids. The CDR3 here is CASGPGQGNGYTF. Written as DNA, the CDR3 is TGTGCCAGCGGTCCGGGACAGGGGAATGGCTACACCTTC.

CDR3 sequence: CASSQVREGLYEQFF. In nucleotides, the CDR3 is TGTGCCAGCAGCCAAGTGCGGGAGGGCCTGTATGAGCAGTTCTTC. The chain employs TRBV14 and TRBJ2-1; TRBD2 matches 9 bases. In germline, CDR1 is SGHDN, CDR2 FVKESK. The CDR3 runs to 15 residues. J was trimmed by 8 bases and V by 1 base; bases with no gene match: 6.

This clonotype was seen a handful of times. The chain links TRBV2 to TRBJ2-3; D unresolved. CDR1 and CDR2 (germline): SNHLY, FYNNEI. Trimming removed 6 bases at V and 13 bases at J, with 17 bases between. The CDR3 runs 12 residues. In DNA form, the CDR3 reads TGTGCCAGCAGCGGTAGTTTCCCACGAGAGTATTTT. This codes for CASSGSFPREYF.

V is TRBV6-1 and J is TRBJ2-1; 11 bases map to TRBD2. This CDR3 comprises 18 residues. Germline V gene sequence: CDR1 MNHNS, CDR2 SASEGT. V gave up 5 bases and J gave up 6 bases; unmatched junction bases: 15. The CDR3 is CASSTLPQTSGEANEQFF. DNA of the CDR3: TGTGCCAGCAGTACACTACCCCAGACTAGCGGGGAAGCCAATGAGCAGTTCTTC.

V is TRBV6-2 or TRBV6-3 and J is TRBJ2-5, with TRBD2 matching 7 bases. Germline values: CDR1 MNHEY, CDR2 SVGEGT. The V and J ends lost 6 bases and 6 bases, in that order; junction bases with no gene match: 19. The CDR3 covers 17 residues. The CDR3 DNA is TGTGCCAGCAGACCTAGCCATCGGACTAGTCTCCGACAGACCCAGTACTTC. Its translation is CASRPSHRTSLRQTQYF.

The table lists this clonotype with a few counts. CDR3 DNA: TGTGCCAGCAGCGATGGACTAGCGTATTACGAGCAGTACTTC. Its translation is CASSDGLAYYEQYF. The V call is TRBV7-8, the J call TRBJ2-7, with 9 bases fitting TRBD2. With V trimmed by 5 bases and J by 4 bases, 6 bases remained unmatched. The CDR3 length is 14 residues. Germline V gene sequence: CDR1 SGHVS, CDR2 FQNEAQ.

This clonotype was seen a few times. The J gene is TRBJ1-1, the V gene TRBV29-1; the match to TRBD1 covers 8 bases. CDR1 and CDR2 from the germline V gene are SQVTM and ANQGSEA. CDR3 length equals 13 residues. Trimming took 8 bases from V and 3 from J; bases not matched to a gene: 8. The CDR3 sequence is CSLATGGDTEAFF. In nucleotides, the CDR3 is TGCAGCCTTGCTACAGGGGGAGACACTGAAGCTTTCTTT.

The chain carries TRBV5-6 and TRBJ2-3; D not resolved. The CDR3 spans 13 residues. With 2 bases removed from V and 3 bases from J, the gap between germline ends came to 7 bases. Germline V gives CDR1 SGHDT, CDR2 YYEEEE. CDR3 residues: CASSFEMTDTQYF. The CDR3, as DNA: TGTGCCAGCAGCTTTGAAATGACAGATACGCAGTATTTT. The whole variable domain, filled in from reference TRBV5-6 and TRBJ2-3, reads DAGVTQSPTHLIKTRGQQVTLRCSPKSGHDTVSWYQQALGQGPQFIFQYYEEEERQRGNFPDRFSGHQFPNYSSELNVNALLLGDSALYLCASSFEMTDTQYFGPGTRLTVL.

The V call is TRBV29-1, the J call TRBJ1-1; tentatively, D is TRBD1 (6 bases). CDR1 is SQVTM, CDR2 ANQGSEA, per germline. The CDR3 is made up of 14 amino acids. Between the trimmed V and J ends, which lost 7 bases and 1 base, there was a span of 16 bases. CDR3 residues: CSAGGRLSNTEAFF. The CDR3 nucleotides are TGCAGCGCCGGGGGCCGGTTATCGAACACTGAAGCTTTCTTT.

The chain links TRBV29-1 to TRBJ2-1, with a weak D call TRBD2 (5 bases). The V gene's germline CDR1 is SQVTM and CDR2 ANQGSEA. V lost 6 bases to trimming and J lost 6 bases, with 9 bases between them. The CDR3 runs to 11 residues. CDR3 region: CSVRAGNEQFF. CDR3 in DNA: TGCAGCGTGCGGGCTGGCAATGAGCAGTTCTTC.

This clonotype was observed a few times. This chain links TRBV29-1 with TRBJ2-1; no definite D call. The ends were cut back, 2 bases at V and 6 bases at J, with 14 bases in the middle. The germline gives CDR1 SQVTM, CDR2 ANQGSEA. The CDR3 length is 14 residues. In DNA, the CDR3 is TGCAGCGTTGAATCGGTTTCCAAGGCCAATGAGCAGTTCTTC. Protein: CSVESVSKANEQFF.

The sample holds many counts of this clonotype. The V gene is TRBV12-3 or TRBV12-4, the J gene TRBJ2-7; 13 bases map to TRBD2. The CDR3 sequence is 15 residues long. V shed 1 base and J 3 bases; nucleotides not matched to a gene: 0. CDR3 region: CASSLGTSGSYEQYF. The CDR3 bases are TGTGCCAGCAGTTTAGGGACTAGCGGGAGCTACGAGCAGTACTTC.

A note on this clonotype: No conserved phenylalanine or tryptophan is present at the end of the CDR3, so a read error is the likely explanation. The chain combines TRBV12-3 or TRBV12-4 with TRBJ1-5; D is unclear. The ends were cut back, 5 bases at V and 10 bases at J, with 12 bases in the middle. CDR3 length: 12 residues. In DNA form, the CDR3 reads TGTGCCAGCAGTGAGGTCCCGGCTCCCCAGCATTGT. This codes for CASSEVPAPQHC.